The 2 T cell receptor beta chains below were found in one sample sequenced in a study of T-cell memory formation after mild COVID-19. TCRdb re-derived calls from the 5' RACE reads in MiXCR, one entry per CDR3 protein. This sample has a few hundred thousand distinct CDR3 sequences, with around 15% found just once. The sample comprised PBMCs or a T cell subset sorted from them (not recorded which). These TCRs come from a man aged 18 to 30 who had mild COVID-19 (a few samples of this study predate the infection). Cell type and time point are not known.

This clonotype was detected only once. The chain carries TRBV9 and TRBJ2-3; 7 nucleotides line up with TRBD1. Germline assignment: CDR1 SGDLS and CDR2 YYNGEE. The CDR3 spans 14 residues. The V gene end was trimmed by 5 bases and the J gene end by 1 base; junction bases not matched to a gene: 4. CDR3 in amino acids: CASSWDSRTDTQYF. The CDR3 DNA reads as TGTGCCAGCAGTTGGGACAGCCGCACAGATACGCAGTATTTT.

The chain is built from TRBV6-2 or TRBV6-3 and TRBJ2-1; TRBD1 is a possible D gene (6 bases). Deletions cut 2 bases from V and 3 bases from J, with 11 bases between. The CDR3 spans 15 residues. Germline values: CDR1 MNHEY, CDR2 SVGEGT. CDR3 nucleotides: TGTGCCAGCAGTTACGAGACAGGTCTCTACAATGAGCAGTTCTTC. Translating gives CASSYETGLYNEQFF.